The clone carrying this T cell receptor (beta chain) occurred a few times. Antigen specificity is unknown. Each donor was a healthy Caucasian individual from Russia, aged about 6 to 95. Each of the donors had approximately 10 milliliters of peripheral blood drawn into EDTA-treated Vacutainer tubes. The extraction recovered at least 6 micrograms of total RNA per sample. The data derive from a study of blood T cells in healthy people across ages. General observations from the study: Unsorted PBMC material precluded a definitive naive versus antigen-experienced comparison.

The CDR3 is 14 residues long. CDR1 is SNHLY and CDR2 is FYNNEI in the germline V gene. Trimming took off 7 bases at V and 9 bases at J, with 19 bases between the two ends. Through a sample-barcoded 5' primer and a J-beta primer mix, a second PCR was run for about 7 to 12 cycles. A single record per CDR3 protein comes from TCRdb applying MiXCR to the 5' RACE reads. This table has some 1.4 million distinct CDR3 sequences, around 42% appearing once. The specimen was blood. The sequence was obtained from a woman younger than 30 in good health. The V gene is TRBV2, the J gene TRBJ2-1; tentatively, D is TRBD1 or TRBD2 (5 bases each). CDR3 nucleotides: TGTGCCAGCATCACACCGGGACGGGCCTTTGAGCAGTTCTTC. The encoded protein is CASITPGRAFEQFF.